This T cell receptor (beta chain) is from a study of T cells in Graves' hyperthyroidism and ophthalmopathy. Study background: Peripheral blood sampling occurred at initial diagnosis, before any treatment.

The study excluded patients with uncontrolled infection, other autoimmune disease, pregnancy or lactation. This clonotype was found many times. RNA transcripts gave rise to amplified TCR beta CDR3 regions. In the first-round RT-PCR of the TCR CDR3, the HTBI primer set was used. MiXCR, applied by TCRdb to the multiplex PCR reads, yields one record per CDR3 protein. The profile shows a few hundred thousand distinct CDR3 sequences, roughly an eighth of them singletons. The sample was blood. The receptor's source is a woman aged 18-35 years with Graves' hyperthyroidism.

This CDR3 is CASSVWTSGGKNTGELFF. CDR3 DNA: TGCGCCAGCAGTGTGTGGACTAGCGGGGGGAAGAACACCGGGGAGCTGTTTTTT. The rearrangement joins TRBV10-2 to TRBJ2-2; 14 nucleotides line up with TRBD2. V shed 4 bases and J 1 base; nucleotides not matched to a gene: 5. Germline loops: CDR1 WSHSY, CDR2 SAAADI. This CDR3 has 18 residues.